This record concerns one TCR beta chain sequence. Its antigen specificity is not known. Per-base quality was not reported, and no clone a single base away is much larger than it. The TCR beta CDR3 regions were amplified from RNA transcripts. A first-round RT-PCR of the TCR CDR3 used the HTBI primer set with the Qiagen OneStep RT-PCR kit. A second multiplex PCR round built the libraries, followed by size selection and purification. The libraries were sequenced on an Illumina HiSeq2000 using paired-end 100 bp reads. Turning to the authors' computational methods: SOAPnuke was used to process the raw data, with reads discarded if the reads contained adapters or uncalled bases, had a mean Phred below 15, or lacked an exact constant-primer or identifier match. COPE v1.2.5 was used to merge high-quality paired reads, and clonotypes were defined as unique nucleotide sequences. MiTCR v1.1 was used to align the clonotypes against IMGT TRBV, TRBD and TRBJ reference segments. The analysis included only V-J combinations with a frequency above 0.0001, which together covered 99% to 99.2% of the repertoires. The TCS score was defined as F50 (clonal expansion) divided by E x V (chaos), with BLOSUM62-based TCRdist calculated between CDR3 peptides within each V-J. Welch's t-statistics and random forest reduced roughly 540 V-J features to fewer than 15, which were used in a naive Bayes classifier (R e1071). TCRdb reworked the public reads: Q25 trimming with fastp, MiXCR clone assembly, productive beta chains retained. Rows merge per CDR3 protein into single entries with the most common DNA and genes. TCRdb, rather than the study authors, made the V and J calls. The sample profile shows about 640,000 distinct CDR3 sequences; about a fifth of them were found once. The leading ten clones occupy approximately 30% of the sample.

This entry is derived from a study of T cells in Graves' hyperthyroidism and ophthalmopathy (dated by TCRdb to the late 2010s). Broadly, across the study: Peripheral blood samples were taken at the time of initial diagnosis, prior to any treatment. TCR V-J signatures able to tell the groups apart were searched for in a discovery cohort of 100 patients, of whom more than 40 had Graves' ophthalmopathy and about 60 had stable Graves' hyperthyroidism. According to the paper, TCR Vbeta CDR3 sequencing was carried out on 120 to 150 peripheral blood samples, which came from 40 to 45 ophthalmopathy, around 75 hyperthyroidism and approximately 17 progressor patients. After sampling, hyperthyroidism patients received methimazole starting at 30 mg daily, and ophthalmopathy patients received high-dose intravenous methylprednisolone. Prospective prediction of ophthalmopathy was tested in an independent validation cohort consisting of under 20 hyperthyroidism patients and approximately 16 patients who later progressed to ophthalmopathy. The roughly 99 discovery patients were divided at random into training and test sets in a 7:3 ratio. In over five Graves' hyperthyroidism patients, the study also compared T-cell repertoires from thyroid tissue with T-cell repertoires from blood.

Moderately to severely active disease, a Clinical Activity Score of at least 3, a NOSPECS grade of at least 4, and a duration under 3 months were present in ophthalmopathy patients. Exclusion was applied to patients with uncontrolled infections, other autoimmune diseases, pregnancy or lactation. Diagnoses were established on the basis of clinical symptoms, serum thyroxine and TRAb, thyroid ultrasound, and orbital computed tomography. PBMCs were isolated from about 9 ml of fresh peripheral blood by Ficoll-Paque density gradient centrifugation. Trizol reagent was used to extract total RNA, and RNA quality was then checked on an Agilent 2100 Bioanalyzer. Results the study describes overall, beyond this receptor: Most expanded thyroid clonotypes (frequency above 0.001) were also found in blood, which suggests that blood repertoires may mirror thyroid immune responses. Sample size was not statistically predetermined, and investigators were not blinded to group allocation. In cross-validation, a model built on a 13 V-J signature told ophthalmopathy apart from stable hyperthyroidism with approximately 90% sensitivity and about 81% specificity, and in testing the same model reached 80%/75%. During validation, the model predicted progression to ophthalmopathy a median of about 5.9 months ahead of onset, with more than 60% sensitivity and under 85% specificity.

Trimming removed 5 bases from V and 8 bases from J; the gene matches leave 7 bases unexplained. The cysteine opens and the phenylalanine closes a CDR3 of 15 amino acids. The sequence is cut down to CDR3 DNA, 45 bases in frame from base 1. CDR1 MDHEN and CDR2 SYDVKM were looked up in the germline V gene. The receptor was derived from a man younger than 40 with Graves' ophthalmopathy. The rearrangement joined TRBV28 to TRBJ1-6, and TRBD1 aligns with 9 junction nucleotides. The sample taken for sequencing was blood. At the DNA level, the sequence is TGTGCCAGCAGTCATGGGACAGGGCGTCATTCACCCCTCCACTTT. It translates as CASSHGTGRHSPLHF.